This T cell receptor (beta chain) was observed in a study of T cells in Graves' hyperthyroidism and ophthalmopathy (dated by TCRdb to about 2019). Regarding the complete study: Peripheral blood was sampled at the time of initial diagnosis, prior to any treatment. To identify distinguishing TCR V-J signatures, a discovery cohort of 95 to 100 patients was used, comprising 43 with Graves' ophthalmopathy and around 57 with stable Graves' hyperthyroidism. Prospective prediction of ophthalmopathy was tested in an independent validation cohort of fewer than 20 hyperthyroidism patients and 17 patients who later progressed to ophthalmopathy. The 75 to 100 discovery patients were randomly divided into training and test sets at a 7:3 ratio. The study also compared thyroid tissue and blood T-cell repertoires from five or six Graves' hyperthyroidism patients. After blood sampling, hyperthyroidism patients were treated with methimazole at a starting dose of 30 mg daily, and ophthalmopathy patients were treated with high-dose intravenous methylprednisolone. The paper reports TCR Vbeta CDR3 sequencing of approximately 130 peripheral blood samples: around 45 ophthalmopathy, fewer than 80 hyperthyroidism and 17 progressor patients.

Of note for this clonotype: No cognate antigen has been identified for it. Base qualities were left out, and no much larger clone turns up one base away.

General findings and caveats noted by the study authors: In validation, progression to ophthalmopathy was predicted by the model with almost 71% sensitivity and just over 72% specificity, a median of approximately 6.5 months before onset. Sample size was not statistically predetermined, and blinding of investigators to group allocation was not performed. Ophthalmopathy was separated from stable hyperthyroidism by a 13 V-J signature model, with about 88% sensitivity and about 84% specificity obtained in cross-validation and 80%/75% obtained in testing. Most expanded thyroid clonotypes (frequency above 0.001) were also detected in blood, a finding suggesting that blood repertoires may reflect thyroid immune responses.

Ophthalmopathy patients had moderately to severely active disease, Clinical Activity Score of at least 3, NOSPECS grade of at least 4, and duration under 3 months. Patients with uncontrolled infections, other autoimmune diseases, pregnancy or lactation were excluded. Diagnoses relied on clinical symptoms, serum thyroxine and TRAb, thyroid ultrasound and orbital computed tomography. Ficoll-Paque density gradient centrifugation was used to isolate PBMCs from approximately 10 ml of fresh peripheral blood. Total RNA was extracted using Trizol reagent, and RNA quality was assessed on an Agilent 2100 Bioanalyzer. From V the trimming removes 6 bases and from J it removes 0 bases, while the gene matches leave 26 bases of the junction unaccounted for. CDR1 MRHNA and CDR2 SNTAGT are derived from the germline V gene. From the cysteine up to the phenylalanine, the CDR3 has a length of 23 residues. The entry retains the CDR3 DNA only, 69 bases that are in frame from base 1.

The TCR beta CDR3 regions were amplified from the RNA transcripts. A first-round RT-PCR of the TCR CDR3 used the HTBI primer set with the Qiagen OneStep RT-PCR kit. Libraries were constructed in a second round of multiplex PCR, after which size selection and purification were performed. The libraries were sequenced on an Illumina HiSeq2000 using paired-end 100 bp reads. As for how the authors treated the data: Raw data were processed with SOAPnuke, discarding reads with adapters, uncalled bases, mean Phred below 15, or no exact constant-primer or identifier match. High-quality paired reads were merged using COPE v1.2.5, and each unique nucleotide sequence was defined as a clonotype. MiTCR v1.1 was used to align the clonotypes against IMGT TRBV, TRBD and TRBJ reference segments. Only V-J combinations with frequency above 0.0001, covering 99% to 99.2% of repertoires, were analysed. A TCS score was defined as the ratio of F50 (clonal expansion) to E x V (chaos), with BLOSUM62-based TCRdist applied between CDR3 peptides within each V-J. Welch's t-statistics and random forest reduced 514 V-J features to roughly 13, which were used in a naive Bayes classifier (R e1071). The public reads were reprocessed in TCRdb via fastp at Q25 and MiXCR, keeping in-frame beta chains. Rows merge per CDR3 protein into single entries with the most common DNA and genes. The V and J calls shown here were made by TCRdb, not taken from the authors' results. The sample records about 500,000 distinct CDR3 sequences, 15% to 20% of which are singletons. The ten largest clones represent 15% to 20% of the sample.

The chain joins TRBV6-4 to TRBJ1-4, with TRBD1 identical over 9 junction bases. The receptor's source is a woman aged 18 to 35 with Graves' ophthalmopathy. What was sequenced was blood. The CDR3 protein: CASRQRSATGGAGLPATNEKLFF. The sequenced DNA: TGTGCCAGCAGGCAACGATCTGCTACAGGGGGCGCCGGGCTCCCAGCAACTAATGAAAAACTGTTTTTT.